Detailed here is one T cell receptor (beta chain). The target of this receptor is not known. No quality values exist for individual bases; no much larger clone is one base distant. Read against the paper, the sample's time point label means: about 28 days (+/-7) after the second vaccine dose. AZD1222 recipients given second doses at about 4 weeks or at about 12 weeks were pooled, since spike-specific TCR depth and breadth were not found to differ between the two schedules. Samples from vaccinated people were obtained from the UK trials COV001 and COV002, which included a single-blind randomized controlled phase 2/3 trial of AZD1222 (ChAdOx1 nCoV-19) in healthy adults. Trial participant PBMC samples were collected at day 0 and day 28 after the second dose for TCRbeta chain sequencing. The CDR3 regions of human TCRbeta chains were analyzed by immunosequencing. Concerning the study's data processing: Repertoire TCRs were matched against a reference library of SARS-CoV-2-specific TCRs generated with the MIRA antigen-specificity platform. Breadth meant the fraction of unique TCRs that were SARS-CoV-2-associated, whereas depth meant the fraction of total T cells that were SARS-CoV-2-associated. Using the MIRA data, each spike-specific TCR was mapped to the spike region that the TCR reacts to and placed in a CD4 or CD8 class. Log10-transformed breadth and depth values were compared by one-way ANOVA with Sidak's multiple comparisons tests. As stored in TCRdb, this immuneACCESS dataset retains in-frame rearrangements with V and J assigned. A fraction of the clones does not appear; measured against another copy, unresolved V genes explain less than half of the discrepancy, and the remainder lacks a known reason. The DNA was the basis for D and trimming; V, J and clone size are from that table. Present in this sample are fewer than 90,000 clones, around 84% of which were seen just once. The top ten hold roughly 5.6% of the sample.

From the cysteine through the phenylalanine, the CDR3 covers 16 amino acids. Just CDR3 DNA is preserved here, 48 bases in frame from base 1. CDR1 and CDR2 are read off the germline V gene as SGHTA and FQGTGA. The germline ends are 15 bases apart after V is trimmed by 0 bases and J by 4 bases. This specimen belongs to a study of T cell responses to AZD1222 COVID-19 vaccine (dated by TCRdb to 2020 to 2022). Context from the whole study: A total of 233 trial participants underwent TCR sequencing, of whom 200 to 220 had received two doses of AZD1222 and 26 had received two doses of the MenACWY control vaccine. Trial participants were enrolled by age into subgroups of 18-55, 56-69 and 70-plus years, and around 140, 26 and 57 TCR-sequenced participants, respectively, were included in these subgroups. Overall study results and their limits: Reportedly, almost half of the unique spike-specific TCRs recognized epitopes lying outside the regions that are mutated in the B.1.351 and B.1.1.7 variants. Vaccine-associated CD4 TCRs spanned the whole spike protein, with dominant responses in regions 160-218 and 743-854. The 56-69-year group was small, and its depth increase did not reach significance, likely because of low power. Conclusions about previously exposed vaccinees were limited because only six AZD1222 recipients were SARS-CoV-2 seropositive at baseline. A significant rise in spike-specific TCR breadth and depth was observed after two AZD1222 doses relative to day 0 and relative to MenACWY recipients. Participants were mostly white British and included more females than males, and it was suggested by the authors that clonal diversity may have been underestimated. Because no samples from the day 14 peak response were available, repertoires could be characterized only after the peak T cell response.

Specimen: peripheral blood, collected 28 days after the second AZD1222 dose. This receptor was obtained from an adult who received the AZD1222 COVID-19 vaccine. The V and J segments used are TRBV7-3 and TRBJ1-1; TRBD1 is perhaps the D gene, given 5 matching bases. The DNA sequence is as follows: TGTGCCAGCAGCTTAACGATTCCGGGACTGATCACTGAAGCTTTCTTT. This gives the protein CASSLTIPGLITEAFF.